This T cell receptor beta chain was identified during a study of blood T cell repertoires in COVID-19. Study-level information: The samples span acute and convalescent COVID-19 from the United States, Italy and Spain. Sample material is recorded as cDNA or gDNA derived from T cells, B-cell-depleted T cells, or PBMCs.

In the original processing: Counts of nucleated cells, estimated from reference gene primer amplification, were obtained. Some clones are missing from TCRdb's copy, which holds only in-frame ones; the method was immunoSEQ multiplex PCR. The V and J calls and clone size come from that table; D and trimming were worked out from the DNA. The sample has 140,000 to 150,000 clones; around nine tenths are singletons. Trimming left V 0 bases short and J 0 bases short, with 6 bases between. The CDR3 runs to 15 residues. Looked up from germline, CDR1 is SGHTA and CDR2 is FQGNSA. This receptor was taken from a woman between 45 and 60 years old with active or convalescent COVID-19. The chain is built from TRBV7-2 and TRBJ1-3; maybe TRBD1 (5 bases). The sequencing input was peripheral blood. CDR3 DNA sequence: TGTGCCAGCAGCTTAGCGGGGCCCTCTGGAAACACCATATATTTT. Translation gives CASSLAGPSGNTIYF. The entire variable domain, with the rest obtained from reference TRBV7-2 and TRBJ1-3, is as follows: GAGVSQSPSNKVTEKGKDVELRCDPISGHTALYWYRQSLGQGLEFLIYFQGNSAPDKSGLPSDRFSAERTGGSVSTLTIQRTQQEDSAVYLCASSLAGPSGNTIYFGEGSWLTVV.